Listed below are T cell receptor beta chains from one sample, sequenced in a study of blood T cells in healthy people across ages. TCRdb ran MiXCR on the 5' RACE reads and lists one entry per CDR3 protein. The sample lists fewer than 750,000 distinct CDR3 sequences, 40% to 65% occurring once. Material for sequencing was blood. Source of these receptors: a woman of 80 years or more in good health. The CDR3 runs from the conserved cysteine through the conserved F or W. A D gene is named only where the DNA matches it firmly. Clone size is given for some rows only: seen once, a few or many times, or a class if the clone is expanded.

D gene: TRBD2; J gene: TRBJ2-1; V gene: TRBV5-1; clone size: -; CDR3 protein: CASSLEAGAREEQFF; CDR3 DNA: TGCGCCAGCAGCTTGGAAGCGGGGGCCAGGGAGGAGCAGTTCTTC
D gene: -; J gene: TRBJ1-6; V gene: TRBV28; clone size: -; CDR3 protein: CASTLAGNFNSPLHF; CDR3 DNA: TGTGCCAGCACCCTAGCAGGGAATTTCAATTCACCCCTCCACTTT
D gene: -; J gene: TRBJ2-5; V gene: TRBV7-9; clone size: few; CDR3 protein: CASNPGQPGEQYF; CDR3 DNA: TGTGCCAGCAATCCAGGACAGCCCGGAGAGCAGTACTTC
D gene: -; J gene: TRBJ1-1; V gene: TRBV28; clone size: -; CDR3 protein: CASRVTGRTEAFF; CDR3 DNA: TGTGCCAGCAGAGTCACAGGGCGAACTGAAGCTTTCTTT
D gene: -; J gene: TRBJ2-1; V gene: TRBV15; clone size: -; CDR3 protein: CATSRESVLEQFF; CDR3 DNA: TGTGCCACCAGCAGAGAATCGGTTCTTGAGCAGTTCTTC
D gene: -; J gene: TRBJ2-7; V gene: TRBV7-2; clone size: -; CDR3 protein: CASSSSGAEQYF; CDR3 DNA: TGTGCCAGCAGCTCCTCAGGGGCCGAGCAGTACTTC
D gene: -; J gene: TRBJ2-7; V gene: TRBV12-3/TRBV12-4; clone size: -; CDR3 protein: CASGRDYEQYF; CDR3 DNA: TGTGCCAGCGGAAGGGACTACGAGCAGTACTTC
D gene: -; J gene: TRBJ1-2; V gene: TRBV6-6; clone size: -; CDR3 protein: CASLEDSYGYTF; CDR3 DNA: TGTGCCAGCCTGGAGGACAGCTATGGCTACACCTTC
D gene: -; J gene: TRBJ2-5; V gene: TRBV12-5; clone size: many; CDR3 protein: CASGLDPLLQQETQYF; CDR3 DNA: TGTGCTAGTGGTTTGGACCCTTTACTCCAACAAGAGACCCAGTACTTC
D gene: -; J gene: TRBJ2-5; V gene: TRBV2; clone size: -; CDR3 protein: CAGGGRQHQETQYF; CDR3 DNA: TGTGCCGGTGGAGGGAGACAGCACCAAGAGACCCAGTACTTC
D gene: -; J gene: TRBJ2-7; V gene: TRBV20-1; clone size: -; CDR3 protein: CSARLGLTNEQYF; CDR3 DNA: TGCAGTGCTAGGCTCGGACTTACCAATGAGCAGTACTTC
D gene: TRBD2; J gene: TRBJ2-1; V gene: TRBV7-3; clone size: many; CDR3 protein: CASRRLAGINEQFF; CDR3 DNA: TGTGCCAGCAGAAGACTAGCGGGAATCAATGAGCAGTTCTTC
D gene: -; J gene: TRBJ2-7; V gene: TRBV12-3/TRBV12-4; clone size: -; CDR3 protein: CASSRTDGRSSYEQYF; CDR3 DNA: TGTGCCAGCAGCCGGACGGACGGGCGAAGCTCCTACGAGCAGTACTTC
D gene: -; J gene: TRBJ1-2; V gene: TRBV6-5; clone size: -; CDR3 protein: CASSSNRFHTF; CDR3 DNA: TGTGCCAGCAGTTCTAACAGGTTCCACACCTTC
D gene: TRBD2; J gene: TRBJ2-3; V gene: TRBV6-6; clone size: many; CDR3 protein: CASSYSLAGGDTQYF; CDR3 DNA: TGTGCCAGCAGTTACTCGCTAGCGGGGGGAGATACGCAGTATTTT
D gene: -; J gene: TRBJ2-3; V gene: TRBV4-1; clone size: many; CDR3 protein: CASSQLWWDTQYF; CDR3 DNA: TGCGCCAGCAGCCAATTGTGGTGGGATACGCAGTATTTT
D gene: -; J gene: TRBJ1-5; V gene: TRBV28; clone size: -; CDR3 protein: CASSMGLYSNQPQHF; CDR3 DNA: TGTGCCAGCAGTATGGGCCTCTATAGCAATCAGCCCCAGCATTTT
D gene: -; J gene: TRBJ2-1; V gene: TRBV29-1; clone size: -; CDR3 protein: CSVVALGEQFF; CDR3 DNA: TGCAGCGTTGTGGCGCTCGGTGAGCAGTTCTTC
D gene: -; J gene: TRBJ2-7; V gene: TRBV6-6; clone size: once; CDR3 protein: CASSSFGDSYEQYF; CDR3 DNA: TGTGCCAGCAGTTCTTTCGGGGATTCCTACGAGCAGTACTTC
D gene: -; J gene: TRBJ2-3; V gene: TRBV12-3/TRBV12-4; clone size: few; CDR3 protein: CASSPWPGTSRRTDTQYF; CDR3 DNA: TGTGCCAGCAGTCCTTGGCCGGGCACTAGCAGGAGAACAGATACGCAGTATTTT
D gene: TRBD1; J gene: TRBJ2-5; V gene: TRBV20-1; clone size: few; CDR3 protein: CSANRDRGVLETQYF; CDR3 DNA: TGCAGTGCTAACCGGGACAGGGGAGTTTTAGAGACCCAGTACTTC
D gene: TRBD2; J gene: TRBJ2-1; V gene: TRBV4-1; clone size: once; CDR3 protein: CASSRAGGIPNEQFF; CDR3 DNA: TGCGCCAGCAGCCGAGCGGGGGGTATTCCAAATGAGCAGTTCTTC
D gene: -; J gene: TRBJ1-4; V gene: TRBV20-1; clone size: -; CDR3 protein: CSANSGAGEKLFF; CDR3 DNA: TGCAGTGCTAACAGTGGGGCCGGTGAAAAACTGTTTTTT
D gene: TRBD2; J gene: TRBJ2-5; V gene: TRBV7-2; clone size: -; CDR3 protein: CASSRKTSGSGNEQYF; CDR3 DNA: TGTGCCAGCAGCCGTAAGACTAGCGGGAGTGGGAATGAGCAGTACTTC
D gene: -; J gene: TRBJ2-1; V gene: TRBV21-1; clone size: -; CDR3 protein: CASSILATSYNEQFF; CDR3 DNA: TGTGCCAGCAGCATCCTAGCGACTTCCTACAATGAGCAGTTCTTC
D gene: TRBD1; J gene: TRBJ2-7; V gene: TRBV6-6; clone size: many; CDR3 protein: CASRGNRGGEQYF; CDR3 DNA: TGTGCCAGCAGGGGAAACAGGGGCGGCGAGCAGTACTTC
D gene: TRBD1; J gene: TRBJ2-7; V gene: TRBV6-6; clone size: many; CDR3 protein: CASSSREGKGAYEQYF; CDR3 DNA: TGTGCCAGCTCCTCAAGAGAGGGGAAGGGGGCTTACGAGCAGTACTTC
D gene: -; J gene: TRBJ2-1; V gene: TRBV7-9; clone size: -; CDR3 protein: CASSSTDGHNEQFF; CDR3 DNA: TGTGCCAGCAGCTCGACGGACGGACACAATGAGCAGTTCTTC
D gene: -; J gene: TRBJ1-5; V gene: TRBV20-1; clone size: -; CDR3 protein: CSASEGNRNQPQHF; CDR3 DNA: TGCAGTGCTAGCGAAGGGAACCGCAATCAGCCCCAGCATTTT
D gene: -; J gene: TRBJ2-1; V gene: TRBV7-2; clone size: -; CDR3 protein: CASSSGQRLAEQFF; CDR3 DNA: TGTGCCAGCAGCTCCGGACAGAGGCTCGCTGAGCAGTTCTTC
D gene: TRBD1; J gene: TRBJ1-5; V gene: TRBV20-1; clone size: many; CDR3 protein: CSARQGVSNQPQHF; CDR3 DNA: TGCAGTGCTAGACAGGGGGTTAGCAATCAGCCCCAGCATTTT
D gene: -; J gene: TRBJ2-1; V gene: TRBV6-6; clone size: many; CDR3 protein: CASSFPQGTGYNEQFF; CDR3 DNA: TGTGCCAGCAGTTTCCCGCAGGGGACGGGCTACAATGAGCAGTTCTTC
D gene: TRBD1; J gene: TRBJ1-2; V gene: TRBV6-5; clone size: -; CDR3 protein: CASSLGTGPKGYTF; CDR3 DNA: TGTGCCAGCAGTTTAGGGACAGGCCCTAAGGGCTACACCTTC
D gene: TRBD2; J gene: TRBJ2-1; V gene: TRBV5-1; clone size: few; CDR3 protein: CASSLDPGLAGGSSYNEQFF; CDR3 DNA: TGCGCCAGCAGCTTGGATCCGGGACTAGCGGGGGGAAGCTCCTACAATGAGCAGTTCTTC
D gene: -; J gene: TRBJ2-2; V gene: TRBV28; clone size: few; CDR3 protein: CASSYHGGAVGELFF; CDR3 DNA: TGTGCCAGCTCATACCACGGAGGGGCTGTCGGGGAGCTGTTTTTT
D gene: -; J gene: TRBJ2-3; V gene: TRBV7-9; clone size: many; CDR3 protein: CASSTAADTQYF; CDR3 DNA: TGTGCCAGCAGCACGGCGGCCGATACGCAGTATTTT
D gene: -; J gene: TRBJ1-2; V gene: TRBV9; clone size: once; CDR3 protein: CASSVVNRANYGYTF; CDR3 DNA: TGTGCCAGCAGCGTAGTTAACAGAGCTAACTATGGCTACACCTTC
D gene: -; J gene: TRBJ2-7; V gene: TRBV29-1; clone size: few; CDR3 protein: CSVVVPRSYEQYF; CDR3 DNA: TGCAGCGTTGTTGTCCCCAGGAGCTACGAGCAGTACTTC
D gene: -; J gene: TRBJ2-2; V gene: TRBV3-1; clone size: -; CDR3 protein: CASSQVRGANGELFF; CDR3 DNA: TGTGCCAGCAGCCAAGTGAGAGGGGCTAACGGGGAGCTGTTTTTT
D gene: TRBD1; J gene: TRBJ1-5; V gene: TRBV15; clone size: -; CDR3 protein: CATSSMPGQNQPQHF; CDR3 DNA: TGTGCCACCAGCTCGATGCCGGGACAGAATCAGCCCCAGCATTTT
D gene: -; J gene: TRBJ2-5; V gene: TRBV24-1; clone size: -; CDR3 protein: CASGVRGALVNEQYF; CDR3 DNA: TGTGCCTCCGGTGTCAGGGGGGCCCTTGTTAATGAGCAGTACTTC
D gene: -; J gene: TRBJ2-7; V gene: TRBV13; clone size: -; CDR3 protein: CASSRESGLAHAEQYF; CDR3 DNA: TGTGCCAGCAGCCGGGAATCGGGCCTAGCTCACGCCGAGCAGTACTTC
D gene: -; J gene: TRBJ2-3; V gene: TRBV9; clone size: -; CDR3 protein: CASSVTLTSTDTQYF; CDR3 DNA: TGTGCCAGCAGCGTAACGCTTACTAGCACAGATACGCAGTATTTC
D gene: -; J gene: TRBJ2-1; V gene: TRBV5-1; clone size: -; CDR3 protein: CASSLGPGANEQFF; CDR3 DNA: TGCGCCAGCAGCTTAGGGCCGGGGGCGAATGAGCAGTTCTTC
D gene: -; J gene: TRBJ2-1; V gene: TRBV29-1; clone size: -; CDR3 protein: CSVAPDPNYNEQFF; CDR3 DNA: TGCAGCGTTGCCCCGGACCCAAACTACAATGAGCAGTTCTTC
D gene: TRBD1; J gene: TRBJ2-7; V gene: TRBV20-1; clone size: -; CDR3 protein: CSAVQGASSYEQYF; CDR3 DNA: TGCAGTGCAGTACAGGGGGCGAGCTCCTACGAGCAGTACTTC
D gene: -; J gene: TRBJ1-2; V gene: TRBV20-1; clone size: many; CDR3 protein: CSAPPGGSGPNYGYTF; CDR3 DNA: TGCAGTGCCCCCCCCGGGGGCTCAGGACCTAACTATGGCTACACCTTC
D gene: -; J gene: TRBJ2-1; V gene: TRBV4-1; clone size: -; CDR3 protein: CASSQRGSRNEQFF; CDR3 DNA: TGCGCCAGCAGCCAGAGAGGGAGTAGGAATGAGCAGTTCTTC
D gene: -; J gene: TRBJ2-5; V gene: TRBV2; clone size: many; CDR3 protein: CASRMEYQETQYF; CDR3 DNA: TGTGCCAGCAGGATGGAGTACCAAGAGACCCAGTACTTC
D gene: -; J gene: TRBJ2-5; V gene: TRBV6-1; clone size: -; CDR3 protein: CASRNPAEQYF; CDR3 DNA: TGTGCCAGCCGGAACCCCGCGGAGCAGTACTTC
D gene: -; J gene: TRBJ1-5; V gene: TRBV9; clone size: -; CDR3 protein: CASSSPINGNQPQHF; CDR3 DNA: TGTGCCAGCAGCTCACCGATCAATGGCAATCAGCCCCAGCATTTT
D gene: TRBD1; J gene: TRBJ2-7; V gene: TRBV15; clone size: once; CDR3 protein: CATSREDWDRPYEQYF; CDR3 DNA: TGTGCCACCAGCAGAGAGGATTGGGACAGGCCCTACGAGCAGTACTTC
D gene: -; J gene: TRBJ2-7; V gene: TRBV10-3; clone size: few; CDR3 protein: CAISVGRGPNSYEQYF; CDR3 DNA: TGTGCCATCAGTGTTGGGCGGGGGCCAAATAGCTACGAGCAGTACTTC
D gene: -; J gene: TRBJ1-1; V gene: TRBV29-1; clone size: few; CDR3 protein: CSVSVQGNTEAFF; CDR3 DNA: TGCAGCGTTTCCGTACAGGGTAACACTGAAGCTTTCTTT
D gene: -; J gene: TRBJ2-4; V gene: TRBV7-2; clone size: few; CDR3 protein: CASSLNGRLAKNIQYF; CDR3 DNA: TGTGCCAGCAGCTTAAACGGGAGATTAGCCAAAAACATTCAGTACTTC